The 2 T cell receptor beta chains in this list originate from one sample, sequenced in a study of beta chain features in type 1 diabetes. Antigens for these TCRs are unknown. Expressed TCRB transcripts were sequenced because the entire RNA isolate underwent reverse transcription. Sequencing used immunoSEQ multiplex PCR; TCRdb keeps in-frame clones, though not all of them. The sample consists of a few hundred thousand clones, 13% of them appearing once. Study results and caveats: Type 1 diabetes patients showed a moderate but significant shortening of TCRB CDR3s in all four CD4+ subsets.

The material sequenced was naive CD4+ T cells from blood. The receptors come from a woman aged 18 to 35 with type 1 diabetes.

The rearrangement links TRBV11-2 to TRBJ2-1, with D possibly matching TRBD2 (6 bases). The ends were cut back, 5 bases at V and 9 bases at J, with 17 bases in the middle. CDR3 length: 14 amino acids. Per the germline V gene, CDR1 is SGHAT and CDR2 is FQNNGV. As DNA, the CDR3 is TGTGCCAGCAGCCTACTGGGCGCGGGACTTGAGCAGTTCTTC. The encoded protein is CASSLLGAGLEQFF.

This clone was seen a handful of times. The chain has TRBV5-1 and TRBJ2-7, with D perhaps matching TRBD1 (6 bases). V lost 2 bases, J lost 2 bases, and 11 bases lay in between. The CDR3 extends over 14 amino acids. CDR1 is SGHRS, CDR2 YFSETQ, per germline. CDR3 DNA: TGCGCCAGCAGCTTAGTACAGGGACCCTACGAGCAGTACTTC. Residues: CASSLVQGPYEQYF.